This TCR beta chain was identified in a study of blood T cell repertoires in COVID-19. At the level of the study: Sites in the United States, Italy and Spain provided acute and convalescent COVID-19 samples.

Per the germline V gene, CDR1 is SEHNR and CDR2 is FQNEAQ (reference sequence). V dropped 3 bases and J dropped 6 bases, with 14 bases sitting between them. This CDR3 contains 14 residues. Per the authors' pipeline: Cell counts per sample came from amplifying reference gene primers. Here immunoSEQ multiplex PCR was the method, and the copy in TCRdb shows in-frame clones only, minus some. V, J and clone size reflect that table, while D and trimming were determined from the DNA. The sample includes about 64,000 clones, about four fifths of them seen just once. This clone showed up just a few times. Material for sequencing was peripheral blood. This receptor was identified in a human donor in a cohort sampled during active COVID-19. V usage is TRBV7-9 and J usage is TRBJ1-1; the D gene is possibly TRBD1 (5 bases). The CDR3 here is CASSLKGAGAEAFF. In DNA form, the CDR3 reads TGTGCCAGCAGCTTGAAAGGGGCCGGTGCTGAAGCTTTCTTT.